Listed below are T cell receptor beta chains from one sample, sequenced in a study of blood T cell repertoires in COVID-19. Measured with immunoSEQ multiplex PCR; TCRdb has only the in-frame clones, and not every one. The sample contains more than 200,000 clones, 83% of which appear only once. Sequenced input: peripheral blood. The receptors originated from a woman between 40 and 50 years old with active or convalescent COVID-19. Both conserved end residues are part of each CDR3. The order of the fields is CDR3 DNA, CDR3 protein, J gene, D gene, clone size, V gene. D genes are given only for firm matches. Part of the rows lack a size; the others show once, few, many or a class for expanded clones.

cdr3_nt: TGTGCCACCCGGGACAGTAGAAACAATGAGCAGTTCTTC
cdr3_aa: CATRDSRNNEQFF
j_call: TRBJ2-1
d_call: TRBD1
clone_size: -
v_call: TRBV13

cdr3_nt: TGCGCCAGCAGCCCAGGTCAGGGATCCTACGAGCAGTACTTC
cdr3_aa: CASSPGQGSYEQYF
j_call: TRBJ2-7
d_call: -
clone_size: -
v_call: TRBV4-3

cdr3_nt: TGTGCCTGGAGTGTAGGAGGGACCGGTTCACCCCTCCACTTT
cdr3_aa: CAWSVGGTGSPLHF
j_call: TRBJ1-6
d_call: -
clone_size: once
v_call: TRBV30

cdr3_nt: TGTGCCAGCAGCGTCCTTGGCGACAGGGTCTATGGCTACACCTTC
cdr3_aa: CASSVLGDRVYGYTF
j_call: TRBJ1-2
d_call: TRBD1
clone_size: -
v_call: TRBV9

cdr3_nt: TGTGCCAGCAGTTTGGGAGGGACCGGCTACACCTTC
cdr3_aa: CASSLGGTGYTF
j_call: TRBJ1-2
d_call: -
clone_size: once
v_call: TRBV12-3/TRBV12-4

cdr3_nt: TGTGCCAGCAGCCCCCGGACAGGGAGGGGAGGATACATTCAGTACTTC
cdr3_aa: CASSPRTGRGGYIQYF
j_call: TRBJ2-4
d_call: -
clone_size: -
v_call: TRBV7-2

cdr3_nt: TGTGCCAGCAGTTTAACAGGGATATACCCCTACGAGCAGTACTTC
cdr3_aa: CASSLTGIYPYEQYF
j_call: TRBJ2-7
d_call: -
clone_size: -
v_call: TRBV27

cdr3_nt: TGTGCCAGCAGCGTAGCCACGGGAGCAACTAATGAAAAACTGTTTTTT
cdr3_aa: CASSVATGATNEKLFF
j_call: TRBJ1-4
d_call: -
clone_size: -
v_call: TRBV9

cdr3_nt: TGTGCCAGTAGTCAGGGGGCGATTCGAGAGACCCAGTACTTC
cdr3_aa: CASSQGAIRETQYF
j_call: TRBJ2-5
d_call: TRBD1
clone_size: -
v_call: TRBV19

cdr3_nt: TGTGCCAGCAGCGTAGGACTAGCAGAAACCTACGAGCAGTACTTC
cdr3_aa: CASSVGLAETYEQYF
j_call: TRBJ2-7
d_call: TRBD2
clone_size: -
v_call: TRBV9

cdr3_nt: TGTGCCAGCAGCTTGGCCGTTGGTAGCGGGATCACAGATACGCAGTATTTT
cdr3_aa: CASSLAVGSGITDTQYF
j_call: TRBJ2-3
d_call: TRBD2
clone_size: -
v_call: TRBV5-5

cdr3_nt: TGTGCCAGCAGCACAGCCCGGGGGGCCGGGGAGCTGTTTTTT
cdr3_aa: CASSTARGAGELFF
j_call: TRBJ2-2
d_call: TRBD2
clone_size: -
v_call: TRBV9

cdr3_nt: TGTGCCAGCAGTTTTAGCGGGAGAGCCGAGCAGTACTTC
cdr3_aa: CASSFSGRAEQYF
j_call: TRBJ2-7
d_call: TRBD2
clone_size: -
v_call: TRBV12-3/TRBV12-4

cdr3_nt: TGTGCCAGCAGTTTATCACCAGGGTGGGACACCGGGGAGCTGTTTTTT
cdr3_aa: CASSLSPGWDTGELFF
j_call: TRBJ2-2
d_call: -
clone_size: -
v_call: TRBV28

cdr3_nt: TGTGCCAGCAGTTTGACAGGGCAAAATCAGCCCCAGCATTTT
cdr3_aa: CASSLTGQNQPQHF
j_call: TRBJ1-5
d_call: TRBD1
clone_size: once
v_call: TRBV6-2/TRBV6-3

cdr3_nt: TGCGCCAGCAGCCAAGGACACGGGACTTTCGATGAGCAGTTCTTC
cdr3_aa: CASSQGHGTFDEQFF
j_call: TRBJ2-1
d_call: -
clone_size: -
v_call: TRBV4-1

cdr3_nt: TGTGCCAGCGTTATATATGAGGGTAATTCACCCCTCCACTTT
cdr3_aa: CASVIYEGNSPLHF
j_call: TRBJ1-6
d_call: -
clone_size: -
v_call: TRBV6-5

cdr3_nt: TGCGCCAGCAGCCAAGATCGGACAGGAGCCGCTGAAGCTTTCTTT
cdr3_aa: CASSQDRTGAAEAFF
j_call: TRBJ1-1
d_call: TRBD1
clone_size: -
v_call: TRBV4-3

cdr3_nt: TGTGCCAGTAGTATAGATCGGCAGCCAGGTTACGAGCAGTACTTC
cdr3_aa: CASSIDRQPGYEQYF
j_call: TRBJ2-7
d_call: -
clone_size: -
v_call: TRBV19

cdr3_nt: TGTGCCTGGAGTGTCACGGGCAGGGGCGACGAGCAGTACTTC
cdr3_aa: CAWSVTGRGDEQYF
j_call: TRBJ2-7
d_call: -
clone_size: -
v_call: TRBV30

cdr3_nt: TGTGCCGCCCTAGAGCGGGGCGGGGAGCAGTTCTTC
cdr3_aa: CAALERGGEQFF
j_call: TRBJ2-1
d_call: TRBD2
clone_size: few
v_call: TRBV6-6

cdr3_nt: TGCGCCAGCAGCAGTAGCGGGATTACCGGGGAGCTGTTTTTT
cdr3_aa: CASSSSGITGELFF
j_call: TRBJ2-2
d_call: TRBD2
clone_size: -
v_call: TRBV5-1

cdr3_nt: TGTGCCAGTAACCGGGCAGGGGAAAATCAGCCCCAGCATTTT
cdr3_aa: CASNRAGENQPQHF
j_call: TRBJ1-5
d_call: -
clone_size: -
v_call: TRBV19

cdr3_nt: TGCGCCGGAACGTCGGGACAAACTACGAATGAAAAACTGTTTTTT
cdr3_aa: CAGTSGQTTNEKLFF
j_call: TRBJ1-4
d_call: -
clone_size: -
v_call: TRBV10-1

cdr3_nt: TGTGCCAGCTCACCCGGCGCGGACGAGCAGTACTTC
cdr3_aa: CASSPGADEQYF
j_call: TRBJ2-7
d_call: -
clone_size: -
v_call: TRBV18

cdr3_nt: TGTGCCAGCAGTTATAGGATAGCGTCCACCGGGGAGCTGTTTTTT
cdr3_aa: CASSYRIASTGELFF
j_call: TRBJ2-2
d_call: -
clone_size: -
v_call: TRBV6-5

cdr3_nt: TGTGCCTGGAGTGATAGGCTAGCGGGGGGCTCCTACAATGAGCAGTTCTTC
cdr3_aa: CAWSDRLAGGSYNEQFF
j_call: TRBJ2-1
d_call: TRBD2
clone_size: -
v_call: TRBV30

cdr3_nt: TGTGCCAGCAGTCGTCGGGAGACCCAGTACTTC
cdr3_aa: CASSRRETQYF
j_call: TRBJ2-5
d_call: -
clone_size: once
v_call: TRBV12-3/TRBV12-4

cdr3_nt: TGTGCCAGCAGCTTAGGGGCACCGGGACTACTGTACAATGAGCAGTTCTTC
cdr3_aa: CASSLGAPGLLYNEQFF
j_call: TRBJ2-1
d_call: TRBD2
clone_size: -
v_call: TRBV11-2

cdr3_nt: TGCGCCAGCAGCTTGGACCGACAGGGGTGGAACACTGAAGCTTTCTTT
cdr3_aa: CASSLDRQGWNTEAFF
j_call: TRBJ1-1
d_call: TRBD1
clone_size: once
v_call: TRBV5-1

cdr3_nt: TGTGCCAGCAGCCCAACCGGCGGATCTTCGCCCCTCCACTTT
cdr3_aa: CASSPTGGSSPLHF
j_call: TRBJ1-6
d_call: -
clone_size: -
v_call: TRBV7-6

cdr3_nt: TGCGCCAGCAGTGATTCGGGGTGGGGCACTGAAGCTTTCTTT
cdr3_aa: CASSDSGWGTEAFF
j_call: TRBJ1-1
d_call: -
clone_size: -
v_call: TRBV10-1

cdr3_nt: TGTGCCAGCAGACAGGGTCGGGCTAATGAAAAACTGTTTTTT
cdr3_aa: CASRQGRANEKLFF
j_call: TRBJ1-4
d_call: TRBD1
clone_size: -
v_call: TRBV19

cdr3_nt: TGTGCCAGCAGTTACCAGAACACCGGGGAGCTGTTTTTT
cdr3_aa: CASSYQNTGELFF
j_call: TRBJ2-2
d_call: -
clone_size: -
v_call: TRBV6-2/TRBV6-3

cdr3_nt: TGTGCCAGCAGCTTAGTTGGGGAGGGGAATGAAAAACTGTTTTTT
cdr3_aa: CASSLVGEGNEKLFF
j_call: TRBJ1-4
d_call: -
clone_size: once
v_call: TRBV7-9

cdr3_nt: TGTGCCAGCAGTAAATGGACAGGGGGCGGCCAGCCCCAGCATTTT
cdr3_aa: CASSKWTGGGQPQHF
j_call: TRBJ1-5
d_call: TRBD1
clone_size: -
v_call: TRBV28

cdr3_nt: TGTGCCAGCATTCCGAGGCAGGGGGGCCGAGAGACCCAGTACTTC
cdr3_aa: CASIPRQGGRETQYF
j_call: TRBJ2-5
d_call: -
clone_size: -
v_call: TRBV6-6

cdr3_nt: TGCAGCGTTGAAACGGTCCGCCGGGACAGGGGCACCGTAGATGGCTACACCTTC
cdr3_aa: CSVETVRRDRGTVDGYTF
j_call: TRBJ1-2
d_call: TRBD1
clone_size: few
v_call: TRBV29-1

cdr3_nt: TGTGCCAGCAGCCAATCAGGTCAGGGCCTTGGCTACACCTTC
cdr3_aa: CASSQSGQGLGYTF
j_call: TRBJ1-2
d_call: -
clone_size: few
v_call: TRBV16

cdr3_nt: TGTGCCTGGAGTGTACGCAGGGGAACATCCTCCTACGAGCAGTACTTC
cdr3_aa: CAWSVRRGTSSYEQYF
j_call: TRBJ2-7
d_call: -
clone_size: once
v_call: TRBV30